The following is a T cell receptor (beta chain) sequence with its context. The sample holds other DNA sequences that translate to the same CDR3. Method: immunoSEQ multiplex PCR; TCRdb's copy keeps in-frame clones and lacks some. The sample gives about 69,000 clones, roughly 89% of which show up once; roughly 6% is in the top ten. This CDR3 region has 16 residues. The trim removed 3 bases at V and 5 bases at J, leaving 5 bases unmatched. Germline V CDR1 and CDR2: SGHRS, YFSETQ. This entry comes from a study of control samples from healthy donors and cancer patients. Specimen: PBMCs. This TCR derives from a man aged 55-75 years with colorectal cancer. The gene calls are TRBV5-1 and TRBJ2-5; TRBD2 agrees at 15 bases. DNA of the CDR3: TGCGCCAGCAGCTACGGACTAGCGGGGGGGCAGGAGACCCAGTACTTC. Translated: CASSYGLAGGQETQYF. Variable domain in full (rest from reference TRBV5-1 and TRBJ2-5): KAGVTQTPRYLIKTRGQQVTLSCSPISGHRSVSWYQQTPGQGLQFLFEYFSETQRNKGNFPGRFSGRQFSNSRSEMNVSTLELGDSALYLCASSYGLAGGQETQYFGPGTRLLVL.